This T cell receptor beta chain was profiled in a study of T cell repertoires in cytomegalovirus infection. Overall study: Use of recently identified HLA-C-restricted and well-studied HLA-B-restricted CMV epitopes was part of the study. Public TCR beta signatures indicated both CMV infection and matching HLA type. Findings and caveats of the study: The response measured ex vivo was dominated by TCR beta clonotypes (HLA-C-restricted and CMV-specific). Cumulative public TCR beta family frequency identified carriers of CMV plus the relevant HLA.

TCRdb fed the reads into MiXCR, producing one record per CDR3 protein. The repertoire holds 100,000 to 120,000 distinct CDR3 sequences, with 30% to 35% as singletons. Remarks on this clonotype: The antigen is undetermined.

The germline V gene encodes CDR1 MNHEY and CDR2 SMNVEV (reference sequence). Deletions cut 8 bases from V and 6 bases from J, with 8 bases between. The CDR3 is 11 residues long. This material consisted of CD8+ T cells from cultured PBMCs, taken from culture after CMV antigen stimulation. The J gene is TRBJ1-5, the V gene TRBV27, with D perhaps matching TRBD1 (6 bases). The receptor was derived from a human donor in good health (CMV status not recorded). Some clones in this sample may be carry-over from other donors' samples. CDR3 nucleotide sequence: TGTGCCAGCGGAGGGGGTCAGCCCCAGCATTTT. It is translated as CASGGGQPQHF.